Listed below are T cell receptor beta chains from one sample, sequenced in a study of T cell responses to AZD1222 COVID-19 vaccine. Produced via immunoSEQ multiplex PCR; TCRdb's table is partial and in-frame only. The sample has about 59,000 clones, approximately 89% seen once. The sample in question was peripheral blood, obtained 28 days after the second AZD1222 dose. The receptors shown here come from an adult who received the AZD1222 COVID-19 vaccine. The CDR3 runs from the conserved cysteine through the conserved F or W. Each record gives: V gene, J gene, D gene, clone size, CDR3 DNA, CDR3 protein. The D gene is left open where the match is weak. Not every row has a clone size; where given, it reads once, few, many or a size class.

TRBV29-1,TRBJ1-2,-,-,TGCAGCGTTGAGAACACTAACTATGGCTACACCTTC,CSVENTNYGYTF
TRBV6-6,TRBJ1-2,-,-,TGTGCCAGCAGTTCGGCAGGGGCTTATGGCTACACCTTC,CASSSAGAYGYTF
TRBV19,TRBJ2-4,-,-,TGTGCCAGTAGCATAGGGGGTCACATTCAGTACTTC,CASSIGGHIQYF
TRBV6-1,TRBJ2-5,TRBD2,-,TGTGCCAGCAGTGCAGATAGCGGGAGTTTAAAAGAGACCCAGTACTTC,CASSADSGSLKETQYF
TRBV6-5,TRBJ2-7,-,-,TGTGCCAGCAGGAGGGACGGCTACGAGCAGTACTTC,CASRRDGYEQYF
TRBV12-3/TRBV12-4,TRBJ2-7,-,-,TGTGCCAGCAGGGCTGGGGAGCCCTACGAGCAGTACTTC,CASRAGEPYEQYF
TRBV28,TRBJ2-6,-,-,TGTGCCAGCAAAAGGAACTCCGCTGGGGCCAACGTCCTGACTTTC,CASKRNSAGANVLTF
TRBV3-1/TRBV3-2,TRBJ1-1,TRBD1,few,TGTGCCAGCAGCCAAAGGACAGGGGAAGCTTTCTTT,CASSQRTGEAFF
TRBV7-2,TRBJ2-3,TRBD2,-,TGTGCCAGCAGCTTAAGGCTAGCGGGTACAGATACGCAGTATTTT,CASSLRLAGTDTQYF
TRBV27,TRBJ1-1,-,-,TGTGCCAGCCGAGGCCGGGCTGAAGCTTTCTTT,CASRGRAEAFF
TRBV5-1,TRBJ2-5,TRBD1,-,TGCGCCAGCAGCTACCAGGGGGCCGGGGGAGAGACCCAGTACTTC,CASSYQGAGGETQYF
TRBV5-8,TRBJ2-1,-,-,TGTGCCAGCACCCTGACCCACCGTGAGCAGTTCTTC,CASTLTHREQFF
TRBV30,TRBJ1-6,-,few,TGTGCCTGGAGTCGTCAGGGGAGTTCACCCCTCCACTTT,CAWSRQGSSPLHF
TRBV6-1,TRBJ2-3,-,-,TGTGCCAGCAGTGAAGAGGGGTGGGGCACAGATACGCAGTATTTT,CASSEEGWGTDTQYF
TRBV28,TRBJ1-5,-,-,TGTGCCAGCAGCCTTTCGGGGGGCCTCAATCAGCCCCAGCATTTT,CASSLSGGLNQPQHF
TRBV12-3/TRBV12-4,TRBJ1-1,-,-,TGTGCCAGCAGTTTAATGGAGAACACTGAAGCTTTCTTT,CASSLMENTEAFF
TRBV6-5,TRBJ1-2,TRBD1,-,TGTGCCAGCAGGACAGGGGAGGGCTATGGCTACACCTTC,CASRTGEGYGYTF